This TCR beta chain was sequenced during a study of cytomegalovirus exposure and HLA in healthy donors. Concerning this clone itself: Antigen unknown.

Trimming at V came to 4 bases and at J to 10 bases, leaving 15 bases not matched to a gene. This CDR3 is built from 17 residues. Germline-derived CDR1 and CDR2 are WNHNN and SYGVQD (reference sequence). Study observations and caveats: HLA-A and HLA-B allele assignments for most subjects were reportedly predicted accurately using TCR beta sequences. The Asian-associated ancestry cluster reportedly had fewer N-insertions than the approximately 610-donor mean in a later analysis.

Vbeta (60) and Jbeta (13) primers were used in the PCR. Clones were read by immunoSEQ multiplex PCR, and TCRdb kept only the in-frame ones, dropping some. Here the sample spans under 250,000 clones, around 77% being singletons. The sample comprised PBMCs. The V gene is TRBV10-1, the J gene TRBJ2-1, with 11 bases matching TRBD2. This receptor was taken from a man aged 25 to 45 in good health and CMV-seronegative. CDR3 sequence reads: CASSGGIAGGGTREQFF. The CDR3 DNA reads as TGCGCCAGCAGTGGTGGTATAGCGGGAGGGGGTACTCGCGAGCAGTTCTTC.